These 3 T cell receptor beta chains share one sample of origin, sequenced in a study of graft-versus-host responses after intestinal transplantation. These receptors' targets are unknown. Only in-frame clones appear in the TCRdb table, and some are missing; sequencing was by immunoSEQ multiplex PCR. Among over 55,000 clones listed, 84% were seen once. The sequencing used unstimulated CD4+ T cells sorted from spleen or lymph node cells, collected before transplant. These receptors originate from a human donor who was the organ donor for an intestinal transplant.

The CDR3 coding sequence is TGTGCCAGCAGCCTAGATTCCAGGGTCGACACCGGGGAGCTGTTTTTT. As protein: CASSLDSRVDTGELFF. The V and J genes are TRBV9 and TRBJ2-2; perhaps TRBD1 as D (5 bases). The V and J ends lost 4 bases and 3 bases respectively, with 16 bases between them. This CDR3 spans 16 amino acids. In germline, CDR1 is SGDLS, CDR2 YYNGEE.

The chain combines TRBV10-3 with TRBJ1-5, with 8 bases identical to TRBD1. Looked up from germline, CDR1 is ENHRY and CDR2 is SYGVKD. The CDR3 loop spans 14 amino acids. The V and J ends lost 3 bases and 5 bases, in that order; junction bases with no gene match: 3. DNA for the CDR3: TGTGCCATCAGTGACAGGGGGCCCGATCAGCCCCAGCATTTT. This encodes CAISDRGPDQPQHF.

The chain links TRBV18 to TRBJ1-4, with 7 bases fitting TRBD1. The germline CDR1 and CDR2 sequences are KGHSH and LQKENI. J was trimmed by 0 bases and V by 3 bases; bases with no gene match: 4. The CDR3 covers 16 residues. The CDR3: CASSPGQAATNEKLFF. The DNA for the CDR3 is TGTGCCAGCTCACCTGGACAGGCTGCAACTAATGAAAAACTGTTTTTT.